What follows describes a single T cell receptor beta chain. The sample holds other DNA sequences that translate to the same CDR3. The data originate from a study of shared clonotypes between healthy human individuals. The wider study: Per donor, CD8 memory used one plate, CD8 naive used two, CD4 memory used three and CD4 naive used three.

Clones were sequenced by immunoSEQ multiplex PCR, and TCRdb holds only the in-frame ones, with some missing. Here the sample spans approximately 2.1 million clones, 90% to 95% being singletons. Germline V gives CDR1 MDHEN, CDR2 SYDVKM. CDR3 length: 15 amino acids. V shed 5 bases and J 6 bases; nucleotides not matched to a gene: 7. The sequence was obtained from a man aged 18 to 30 in good health. Some clones in this sample may be carry-over from other donors' samples. The sample consisted of naive CD4+ T cells from PBMCs. Subset denoted: CD45RA+ positively selected. The chain recombines TRBV28 with TRBJ1-5, with TRBD1 matching 10 bases. The CDR3 DNA sequence: TGTGCCAGCAGTAGGGACAGGGGCGGCGGTCAGCCCCAGCATTTT. It codes for CASSRDRGGGQPQHF.